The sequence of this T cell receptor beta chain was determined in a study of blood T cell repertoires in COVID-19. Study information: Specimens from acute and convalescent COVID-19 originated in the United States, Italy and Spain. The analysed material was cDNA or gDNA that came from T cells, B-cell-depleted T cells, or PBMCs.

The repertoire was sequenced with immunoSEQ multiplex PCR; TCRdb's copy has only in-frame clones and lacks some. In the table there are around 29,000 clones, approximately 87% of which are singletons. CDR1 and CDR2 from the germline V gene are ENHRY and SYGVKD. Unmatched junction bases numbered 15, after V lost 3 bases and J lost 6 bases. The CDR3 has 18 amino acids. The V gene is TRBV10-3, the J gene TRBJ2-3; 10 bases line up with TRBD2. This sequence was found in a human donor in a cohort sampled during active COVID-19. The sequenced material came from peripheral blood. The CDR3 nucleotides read TGTGCCATCAGTGAAGACAGGAGCGGGGGGGCCGATGGGGATACGCAGTATTTT. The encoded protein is CAISEDRSGGADGDTQYF.